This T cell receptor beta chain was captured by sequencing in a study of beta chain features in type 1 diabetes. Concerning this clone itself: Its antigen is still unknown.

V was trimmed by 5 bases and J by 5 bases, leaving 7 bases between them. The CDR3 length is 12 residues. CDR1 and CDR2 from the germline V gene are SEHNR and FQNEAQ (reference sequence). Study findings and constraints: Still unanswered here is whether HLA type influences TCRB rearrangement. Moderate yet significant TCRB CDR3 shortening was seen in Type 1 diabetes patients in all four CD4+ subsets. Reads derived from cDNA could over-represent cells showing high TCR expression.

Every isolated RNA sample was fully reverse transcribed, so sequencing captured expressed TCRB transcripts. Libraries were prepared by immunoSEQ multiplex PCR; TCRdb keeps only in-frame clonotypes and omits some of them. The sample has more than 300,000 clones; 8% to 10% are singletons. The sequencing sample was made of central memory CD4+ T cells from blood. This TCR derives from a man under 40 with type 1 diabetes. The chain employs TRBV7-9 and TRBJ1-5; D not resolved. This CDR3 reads CASSTADQPQHF. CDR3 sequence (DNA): TGTGCCAGCAGCACCGCAGATCAGCCCCAGCATTTT.